The 20 T cell receptor beta chains below were found in one sample sequenced in a study of T-cell memory formation after mild COVID-19. MiXCR, run by TCRdb on the 5' RACE reads, gives a single entry per CDR3 protein. The sample carries about 390,000 distinct CDR3 sequences, 16% recorded once. What was sequenced was PBMCs or a T cell subset sorted from them (not recorded which). The origin of the receptors is a man between 18 and 29 years old who had mild COVID-19 (a few samples of this study predate the infection). Cell type and time point are not known.

V and J are TRBV5-1 and TRBJ2-1, with 7 positions matching TRBD2. The V segment lost 3 bases and the J segment 11 bases; nucleotides outside the gene matches: 11. The CDR3 consists of 14 residues. Germline V gives CDR1 SGHRS, CDR2 YFSETQ. CDR3 DNA sequence: TGCGCCAGCAGCTCCAATACGGAGGGAGGGAAGCAGTTCTTC. Encoded protein: CASSSNTEGGKQFF. The variable domain in full, with the rest retrieved from reference TRBV5-1 and TRBJ2-1, is KAGVTQTPRYLIKTRGQQVTLSCSPISGHRSVSWYQQTPGQGLQFLFEYFSETQRNKGNFPGRFSGRQFSNSRSEMNVSTLELGDSALYLCASSSNTEGGKQFFGPGTRLTVL.

The chain is built from TRBV6-1 and TRBJ1-1, with no clear D. V gave up 7 bases and J gave up 1 base, with 10 bases separating them. This CDR3 has 13 amino acids. The germline V gene has CDR1 MNHNS and CDR2 SASEGT. The CDR3 sequence: CASTIRQNTEAFF. The CDR3 coding sequence is TGTGCCAGCACCATCCGGCAGAACACTGAAGCTTTCTTT.

V gene TRBV20-1 combines with J gene TRBJ2-7; TRBD1 agrees at 12 bases. This CDR3 has 14 residues. V shed 5 bases, J shed 7 bases, and the junction held 9 bases outside the gene matches. CDR1 and CDR2 (germline): DFQATT, SNEGSKA (reference sequence). The CDR3 nucleotides read TGCAGTGCTGGGGGGACAGGGGGCGCGGGAGAGCAGTACGTC. Translating it yields CSAGGTGGAGEQYV.

This chain joins TRBV5-1 and TRBJ2-7; 9 bases map to TRBD2. Germline V gene sequence: CDR1 SGHRS, CDR2 YFSETQ. This CDR3 has 13 amino acids. Trimming at V came to 3 bases and at J to 7 bases, leaving 5 bases not matched to a gene. The CDR3 nucleotides are TGCGCCAGCAGCTCATTAGCGGGGGCTGAGCAGTACTTC. It is translated as CASSSLAGAEQYF.

The chain is built from TRBV7-6 and TRBJ2-5; possibly TRBD2 for D (5 bases). Germline V gives CDR1 SGHVS, CDR2 FNYEAQ. With 1 base removed from V and 5 bases from J, the gap between germline ends came to 14 bases. The CDR3 sequence is 15 residues long. In DNA form, the CDR3 reads TGTGCCAGCAGCTTAGATGTGAGGGTCAGCGAGACCCAGTACTTC. It translates to CASSLDVRVSETQYF. The complete variable domain, with remaining parts taken from reference TRBV7-6 and TRBJ2-5, reads GAGVSQSPRYKVTKRGQDVALRCDPISGHVSLYWYRQALGQGPEFLTYFNYEAQQDKSGLPNDRFSAERPEGSISTLTIQRTEQRDSAMYRCASSLDVRVSETQYFGPGTRLLVL.

The rearrangement uses TRBV25-1 and TRBJ2-5; perhaps TRBD1 as D (6 bases). This CDR3 is built from 15 residues. V lost 1 base and J lost 2, with 11 bases in between. Germline V gives CDR1 MGHDK, CDR2 SYGVNS. CDR3 DNA sequence: TGTGCCAGCAGTGAATGGGCTACAGGGCAAGAGACCCAGTACTTC. Translation gives CASSEWATGQETQYF.

This chain joins TRBV7-9 and TRBJ2-1; D is possibly TRBD2 (5 bases). Germline loops: CDR1 SEHNR, CDR2 FQNEAQ (reference sequence). Trimming removed 1 base from V and 9 bases from J, with 10 bases in between. The length of the CDR3 is 13 residues. The CDR3 nucleotides read TGTGCCAGCAGCTTAGACTCCGGAGGTGAGCAGTTCTTC. This translates into CASSLDSGGEQFF.

This chain links TRBV4-3 with TRBJ2-1; possible D gene TRBD1, 7 bases. This CDR3 has 17 amino acids. The germline V and J ends were trimmed by 3 bases and 4 bases, with 19 bases remaining between them. Germline CDR1 LGHNA, CDR2 YSLEER. The CDR3 loop is CASSQGLVQGGYNEQFF. In nucleotides, the CDR3 is TGCGCCAGCAGCCAGGGGCTGGTCCAGGGGGGTTACAATGAGCAGTTCTTC.

V and J are TRBV18 and TRBJ1-1, with a weak D call TRBD1 (5 bases). There are 15 residues in the CDR3. Trimming pared 3 bases from V and 4 bases from J, leaving 15 bases between. Germline V lookup: CDR1 KGHSH, CDR2 LQKENI. CDR3 sequence (DNA): TGTGCCAGCTCACCCCTACCACCCGGGACCACTGAAGCTTTCTTT. The encoded protein is CASSPLPPGTTEAFF.

This clonotype was seen more than once but under ten times. The chain uses TRBV20-1 and TRBJ2-3; no clear D gene. Trimming pared 1 base from V and 0 bases from J, leaving 8 bases between. CDR1 and CDR2 (germline): DFQATT, SNEGSKA (reference sequence). The CDR3 contains 14 residues. The DNA for the CDR3 is TGCAGTGCTAGAGTTCCCGCCAGCACAGATACGCAGTATTTT. This codes for CSARVPASTDTQYF.

Points on this clonotype: Germline is not matched at one junction end, which may reflect a read error. The V gene is TRBV7-2, the J gene TRBJ1-3; unclear D gene. Germline V CDR1 and CDR2: SGHTA, FQGNSA. This CDR3 region has 14 residues. The CDR3 DNA sequence: TGTGCCAGCACCTTATCGGACTCTGGAAACACCATATATTTT. It encodes CASTLSDSGNTIYF.

This clonotype was seen repeatedly, ten times or more. The V and J genes are TRBV5-1 and TRBJ2-2, with 13 nucleotides matching TRBD2. This CDR3 contains 16 residues. Per germline, CDR1 SGHRS and CDR2 YFSETQ. The junction had 5 bases not matched to a gene; V was cut back by 3 bases and J by 6 bases. CDR3: CASSSGTSGVSGELFF. CDR3 sequence (DNA): TGCGCCAGCAGCTCGGGGACTAGCGGGGTATCCGGGGAGCTGTTTTTT.

This clonotype has more than one count but fewer than ten. A clone one base away is much larger, so this may be a read error. The chain has TRBV11-3 and TRBJ2-1; no clear D gene. From germline, CDR1 is SGHNT and CDR2 YENEEA. The CDR3 loop spans 13 amino acids. The V end was cut by 1 base, the J end by 6 bases, with 7 bases between. CDR3: CASSLGLFNEQFF. The DNA of the CDR3 is TGTGCCAGCAGCTTAGGACTCTTCAATGAGCAGTTCTTC.

This clonotype has ten or more counts. V is TRBV6-2 or TRBV6-3 and J is TRBJ2-1, with 9 bases that match TRBD2. The V segment lost 4 bases and the J segment 0 bases; nucleotides outside the gene matches: 1. There are 15 residues in the CDR3. Germline-derived CDR1 and CDR2 are MNHEY and SVGEGT. The CDR3: CASSLTSGSYNEQFF. The CDR3 bases are TGTGCCAGCAGTTTGACTAGCGGCTCCTACAATGAGCAGTTCTTC.

This clonotype appeared a few times. The chain has TRBV9 and TRBJ1-2; perhaps TRBD1 as D (6 bases). Germline CDR1 reads SGDLS; CDR2 reads YYNGEE. V lost 0 bases to trimming and J lost 7 bases, with 13 bases between them. This CDR3 has 14 amino acids. The CDR3 region is CASSVAEGVGGYTF. The DNA of the CDR3 is TGTGCCAGCAGCGTAGCTGAGGGGGTCGGTGGCTACACCTTC.

The CDR3 bases are TGTGCCTGGAGTGCCGGGACTAGCTCGGTCAATGAGCAGTTCTTC. This sequence encodes CAWSAGTSSVNEQFF. The chain links TRBV30 to TRBJ2-1; 9 nucleotides match TRBD2. The CDR3 has 15 amino acids. Germline V gene sequence: CDR1 GTSNPN, CDR2 SVGIG (reference sequence). V trimming: 1 base; J trimming: 6 bases; junction bases outside the gene matches: 7.

This clonotype appeared many times. This CDR3 reads CSARADGLDTQYF. The DNA for the CDR3 is TGCAGTGCTAGAGCGGATGGGCTAGATACGCAGTATTTT. J is TRBJ2-3 and V is TRBV20-1; D gene uncertain. Trimming stripped 1 base from V and 5 bases from J, with 10 bases between. The CDR3 length is 13 residues. The germline CDR1 and CDR2 sequences are DFQATT and SNEGSKA (reference sequence).

This clonotype was counted a few times. J is TRBJ2-7 and V is TRBV7-8; 9 bases are a match to TRBD1. Germline loops: CDR1 SGHVS, CDR2 FQNEAQ. This CDR3 region has 17 residues. Germline trimming cut 4 bases from V and 3 bases from J; bases unmatched to any gene: 13. This chain's CDR3 is CASSYIIWTGEIYEQYF. The CDR3 region has the DNA TGTGCCAGCAGCTACATCATATGGACAGGGGAGATCTACGAGCAGTACTTC.

This clonotype turned up a few times. In DNA form, the CDR3 reads TGTGCCAGCAGCTTAGTGAGGCAGTACACCGGGGAGCTGTTTTTT. It encodes CASSLVRQYTGELFF. V and J are TRBV7-2 and TRBJ2-2; D remains unclear. Germline loops: CDR1 SGHTA, CDR2 FQGNSA. The V end lost 1 base, the J end lost 3 bases, and 9 bases lay between the germline ends. The CDR3 covers 15 residues.

CDR3 sequence: CASSLVPGHSNYGYTF. CDR3 bases: TGTGCCAGCAGCTTAGTCCCGGGACACTCTAACTATGGCTACACCTTC. The chain employs TRBV7-2 and TRBJ1-2; TRBD1 might be the D (6 bases). There are 16 residues in the CDR3. With 1 base removed from V and 0 bases from J, the gap between germline ends came to 12 bases. CDR1 and CDR2 (germline): SGHTA, FQGNSA.